This T cell receptor (beta chain) originates from a study of T cell repertoires in cytomegalovirus infection. This clonotype was counted many times. In TCRdb, the reads were re-called with MiXCR into one record per CDR3 protein. The data show roughly 100,000 distinct CDR3 sequences, 16% seen once. Input material: PBMCs. The TCR sequence derives from a human donor in good health (CMV status not recorded). Some clones in this sample may be carry-over from other donors' samples.

The CDR3 region has the DNA TGTGCCAGCAGCCGACAGAGCTCTGGAAACACCATATATTTT. Amino acids: CASSRQSSGNTIYF. The genes are TRBV7-2 and TRBJ1-3, with TRBD1 as a possible D gene (5 bases). This CDR3 is built from 14 residues. In germline, CDR1 is SGHTA, CDR2 FQGNSA. The V and J ends lost 5 bases and 0 bases respectively, with 8 bases between them. Full variable domain (remainder filled in from reference TRBV7-2 and TRBJ1-3): GAGVSQSPSNKVTEKGKDVELRCDPISGHTALYWYRQSLGQGLEFLIYFQGNSAPDKSGLPSDRFSAERTGGSVSTLTIQRTQQEDSAVYLCASSRQSSGNTIYFGEGSWLTVV.